The next 2 T cell receptor beta chains were all read from a single sample in a study of blood T cell repertoires in COVID-19. Here immunoSEQ multiplex PCR was the method, and the copy in TCRdb shows in-frame clones only, minus some. Among 200,000 to 300,000 clones listed, 88% were seen once. Sequencing input: peripheral blood. These receptors were taken from a woman in her twenties or thirties with acute or convalescent COVID-19.

The chain uses TRBV7-2 and TRBJ1-4, with 8 bases lining up with TRBD1. This CDR3 region has 15 residues. Unmatched junction bases numbered 4, after V lost 4 bases and J lost 3 bases. Germline CDR1 is SGHTA and CDR2 is FQGNSA. The DNA for the CDR3 is TGTGCCAGCAGCTCTCAGGGGGCAGCTAATGAAAAACTGTTTTTT. It yields the protein CASSSQGAANEKLFF.

The chain combines TRBV4-2 with TRBJ2-7; TRBD1 aligns across 11 bases. The CDR3 totals 14 residues. Germline V gene sequence: CDR1 LGHNA, CDR2 YNFKEQ. V trimming: 4 bases; J trimming: 8 bases; junction bases outside the gene matches: 7. CDR3: CASSPTGQGAQQYF. CDR3 DNA sequence: TGTGCCAGCAGCCCTACAGGACAGGGGGCTCAGCAGTACTTC.